The 27 T cell receptor beta chains reported below all come from one sample, sequenced in a study of cytomegalovirus exposure and HLA in healthy donors (dated by TCRdb to about 2017). Preparation of the library involved the immunoSEQ multiplex PCR assay. For the multiplex PCR, a mixture combining 60 forward primers for TCR Vbeta segments and 13 reverse primers for TCR Jbeta segments was used. What TCRdb holds here is the immuneACCESS table cut down to in-frame rearrangements. Part of the clones is not present; checked against another copy, under half of the missing clones reflect an unresolved V gene, and the others are unexplained. Across this sample there are 200,000 to 250,000 clones, with less than 85% seen only once. The ten largest make up roughly 0.6% of the sample. The sequenced sample was PBMCs. These receptors were taken from a man younger than 35 in good health and CMV-seronegative.

This clone showed up just a few times. The chain links TRBV27 to TRBJ2-1; 7 bases fit TRBD1. Germline CDR1 MNHEY, CDR2 SMNVEV (reference sequence). V lost 5 bases, J lost 9 bases, and 10 bases stayed unmatched. CDR3 length equals 14 residues. The CDR3 DNA reads TGTGCCAGCAGTCCGCGACAGGGTGGAAGTGAGCAGTTCTTC. It translates to CASSPRQGGSEQFF.

This rearrangement joins TRBV11-2 to TRBJ2-5; D is unresolved. V gave up 3 bases and J gave up 1 base, with 3 bases separating them. Germline CDR1 is SGHAT and CDR2 is FQNNGV. The CDR3 has 12 amino acids. CDR3 loop: CASSFLQETQYF. In nucleotides, the CDR3 is TGTGCCAGCAGCTTCCTCCAAGAGACCCAGTACTTC. Full variable domain (missing parts from reference TRBV11-2 and TRBJ2-5): EAGVAQSPRYKIIEKRQSVAFWCNPISGHATLYWYQQILGQGPKLLIQFQNNGVVDDSQLPKDRFSAERLKGVDSTLKIQPAKLEDSAVYLCASSFLQETQYFGPGTRLLVL.

The V gene is TRBV10-2, the J gene TRBJ2-2; D not resolved. The CDR3 spans 17 residues. In germline, CDR1 is WSHSY, CDR2 SAAADI. V dropped 2 bases and J dropped 8 bases, with 21 bases sitting between them. The chain's CDR3 is CASSEPQDPERQGELFF. DNA of the CDR3: TGCGCCAGCAGTGAGCCCCAGGATCCAGAACGTCAGGGGGAGCTGTTTTTT.

CDR3 amino acids: CASSLLAGTNYGYTF. CDR3 sequence (DNA): TGCGCCAGCAGCCTCCTGGCAGGGACTAACTATGGCTACACCTTC. The chain has TRBV5-1 and TRBJ1-2, with a weak D call TRBD1 (5 bases). Germline lookup yields CDR1 SGHRS and CDR2 YFSETQ. V lost 4 bases to trimming and J lost 0 bases, with 13 bases between them. CDR3 length: 15 residues.

The CDR3 DNA reads TGTGCCAGCAGTACAGGGTATACCGGGGAGCTGTTTTTT. This translates into CASSTGYTGELFF. The chain joins TRBV6-5 to TRBJ2-2; a weak D match, TRBD1 (6 bases). Trimming removed 5 bases at V and 5 bases at J, with 9 bases between. Germline loops: CDR1 MNHEY, CDR2 SVGAGI. The CDR3 loop spans 13 amino acids.

V usage is TRBV14 and J usage is TRBJ1-2; D is uncertain. Germline-derived CDR1 and CDR2 are SGHDN and FVKESK. Between the trimmed V and J ends, which lost 2 bases and 3 bases, there was a span of 13 bases. The CDR3 consists of 15 residues. As DNA, the CDR3 is TGTGCCAGCAGCCAATCCCACCAGGCCTACTATGGCTACACCTTC. It codes for CASSQSHQAYYGYTF.

The chain combines TRBV5-6 with TRBJ2-5; 9 bases line up with TRBD1. The J call is uncertain, as TRBJ2-7 better fits the DNA end. This CDR3 has 16 residues. Looked up from germline, CDR1 is SGHDT and CDR2 is YYEEEE. The CDR3 DNA sequence: TGTGCCAGCAGCACACAGGGGGCCGGGACACACTACGAGCAGTACTTC. Translating it yields CASSTQGAGTHYEQYF.

The gene calls are TRBV7-9 and TRBJ1-1; D call uncertain. Germline V gene data show CDR1 as SEHNR and CDR2 as FQNEAQ (reference sequence). V lost 5 bases to trimming and J lost 3 bases, with 13 bases between them. There are 14 residues in the CDR3. For the CDR3, the DNA is TGTGCCAGCAGCCAAGGACCGGGAGACACTGAAGCTTTCTTT. It yields the protein CASSQGPGDTEAFF.

The rearrangement uses TRBV5-1 and TRBJ2-5, with D tentatively TRBD1 (5 bases). This CDR3 spans 14 amino acids. Looked up from germline, CDR1 is SGHRS and CDR2 is YFSETQ. V lost 0 bases and J lost 2, with 8 bases in between. The CDR3 here is CASSLAPGQETQYF. The CDR3, as DNA: TGCGCCAGCAGCTTGGCTCCAGGGCAAGAGACCCAGTACTTC.

The gene calls are TRBV19 and TRBJ2-6; no reliable D call. V shed 0 bases and J shed 0 bases, with 6 bases lying between them. From germline, CDR1 is LNHDA and CDR2 SQIVND (reference sequence). The CDR3 runs 16 residues. CDR3 in amino acids: CASSIETVSGANVLTF. CDR3 sequence (DNA): TGTGCCAGTAGTATAGAAACGGTCTCTGGGGCCAACGTCCTGACTTTC.

The chain uses TRBV28 and TRBJ2-4; 11 nucleotides line up with TRBD2. The V gene's germline CDR1 is MDHEN and CDR2 SYDVKM. J lost 0 bases, V lost 5 bases, and 12 bases had no gene match. This CDR3 has 19 amino acids. As DNA, the CDR3 is TGTGCCAGCAGTGGCGGGACTAGCGGACAGAGGGGAGCCAAAAACATTCAGTACTTC. This codes for CASSGGTSGQRGAKNIQYF. Complete variable domain (other parts from reference TRBV28 and TRBJ2-4): DVKVTQSSRYLVKRTGEKVFLECVQDMDHENMFWYRQDPGLGLRLIYFSYDVKMKEKGDIPEGYSVSREKKERFSLILESASTNQTSMYLCASSGGTSGQRGAKNIQYFGAGTRLSVL.

The chain joins TRBV23-1 to TRBJ1-4; TRBD1 matches at 7 bases. TRBV23-1 is noted as an ORF with a role that remains uncertain. The J segment lost 4 bases and the V segment lost 4 bases, leaving 6 bases of the junction unmatched. This CDR3 comprises 15 residues. The CDR3 region has the DNA TGCGCCAGCAGTCCCAGGGACAGCCTTAATGAAAAACTGTTTTTT. Residues: CASSPRDSLNEKLFF.

The gene calls are TRBV10-3 and TRBJ1-2; D call uncertain. CDR1 ENHRY and CDR2 SYGVKD come from the germline V gene. Between the trimmed V and J ends, which lost 3 bases and 2 bases, there was a span of 10 bases. The CDR3 loop spans 14 amino acids. The CDR3 loop reads CAISDLARNYGYTF. The CDR3 bases are TGTGCCATCAGTGACCTCGCGAGGAACTATGGCTACACCTTC.

The genes are TRBV7-3 and TRBJ2-3; D is perhaps TRBD2 (6 bases). Germline-derived CDR1 and CDR2 are SGHTA and FQGTGA. The length of the CDR3 is 12 residues. Between the trimmed V and J ends, which lost 5 bases and 5 bases, there was a span of 8 bases. The CDR3 is CASSTAGDTQYF. CDR3 DNA: TGTGCCAGCAGCACAGCGGGAGATACGCAGTATTTT.

The rearrangement uses TRBV28 and TRBJ1-2; 8 bases match TRBD1. V trimming: 4 bases; J trimming: 3 bases; junction bases outside the gene matches: 22. The germline V gene has CDR1 MDHEN and CDR2 SYDVKM. The CDR3 loop spans 20 amino acids. CDR3 bases: TGTGCCAGCAGTTCCCTAGGGAATCAATTAAGGACAGGGAGCTACTATGGCTACACCTTC. Translated, it gives CASSSLGNQLRTGSYYGYTF.

V usage is TRBV11-2 and J usage is TRBJ2-2; possible D gene TRBD2, 7 bases. The V and J ends lost 8 bases and 0 bases respectively, with 16 bases between them. This CDR3 comprises 16 residues. The V gene's germline CDR1 is SGHAT and CDR2 FQNNGV. CDR3 residues: CASRLRGGTNTGELFF. The DNA of the CDR3 is TGTGCCAGCCGCCTGAGGGGGGGAACGAACACCGGGGAGCTGTTTTTT.

The sample holds one count of this clone. This chain uses TRBV27 with TRBJ2-7, with TRBD1 identical over 9 bases. The junction had 15 bases not matched to a gene; V was cut back by 6 bases and J by 6 bases. The length of the CDR3 is 16 residues. Germline V gene data show CDR1 as MNHEY and CDR2 as SMNVEV (reference sequence). CDR3 bases: TGTGCCAGCAGAACAAATACCGGGACAGGGAAGCCCGAGCAGTACTTC. It is translated as CASRTNTGTGKPEQYF.

J is TRBJ2-3 and V is TRBV2, with D possibly being TRBD2 (7 bases). The CDR3 contains 14 residues. CDR1 SNHLY and CDR2 FYNNEI come from the germline V gene. V dropped 11 bases and J dropped 4 bases, with 19 bases sitting between them. In DNA, the CDR3 is TGTGCCGGGGGGGGCGGGAACCCCGCAGATACGCAGTATTTT. It specifies CAGGGGNPADTQYF. The full variable domain, in which reference TRBV2 and TRBJ2-3 provide the parts outside the CDR3, is EPEVTQTPSHQVTQMGQEVILRCVPISNHLYFYWYRQILGQKVEFLVSFYNNEISEKSEIFDDQFSVERPDGSNFTLKIRSTKLEDSAMYFCAGGGGNPADTQYFGPGTRLTVL.

This rearrangement joins TRBV2 to TRBJ2-1; possible D gene TRBD2, 5 bases. The CDR3 spans 14 residues. CDR1 is SNHLY, CDR2 FYNNEI, per germline. The V gene lost 3 bases and the J gene lost 4 bases, with 10 bases spanning the gap. The CDR3 DNA sequence: TGTGCCAGCAGTGACCGGTGGGAGTACAATGAGCAGTTCTTC. Amino acids: CASSDRWEYNEQFF.

V is TRBV30 and J is TRBJ2-5; 9 bases line up with TRBD2. V trimming: 4 bases; J trimming: 4 bases; junction bases outside the gene matches: 16. Germline V CDR1 and CDR2: GTSNPN, SVGIG (reference sequence). This CDR3 has 17 residues. As DNA, the CDR3 is TGTGCCTGGACTGTGGCTAGCGGGATCCCCGGGCTAGAGACCCAGTACTTC. This gives the protein CAWTVASGIPGLETQYF.

The V gene is TRBV4-1, the J gene TRBJ1-2, with a weak D call TRBD1 (5 bases). The V end lost 0 bases, the J end lost 3 bases, and 23 bases lay between the germline ends. Germline CDR1 MGHRA, CDR2 YSYEKL. There are 19 residues in the CDR3. Written as DNA, the CDR3 is TGCGCCAGCAGCCAAGATTTATCGGATAGGGGCGCCCTTGACTATGGCTACACCTTC. Encoded protein: CASSQDLSDRGALDYGYTF.

The J gene is TRBJ2-5, the V gene TRBV30, with 13 bases fitting TRBD2. The CDR3 consists of 17 residues. V lost 2 bases and J lost 2; bases outside the gene matches: 8. Germline V gene sequence: CDR1 GTSNPN, CDR2 SVGIG (reference sequence). This CDR3 is CAWSLGLAGVGQETQYF. The CDR3 DNA reads TGTGCCTGGAGTCTAGGACTAGCGGGAGTAGGTCAAGAGACCCAGTACTTC.

V is TRBV5-6 and J is TRBJ2-7, with a weak D call TRBD1 (6 bases). Per the germline V gene, CDR1 is SGHDT and CDR2 is YYEEEE. The germline V and J ends were trimmed by 4 bases and 4 bases, with 9 bases remaining between them. CDR3 length: 12 amino acids. In nucleotides, the CDR3 is TGTGCCAGCAGCCCAGGGACATACGAGCAGTACTTC. Translation: CASSPGTYEQYF.

This clone came up a few times. The CDR3 loop reads CASSEGQGVTGANVLTF. The CDR3 coding sequence is TGTGCCAGCAGTGAAGGGCAGGGGGTCACTGGGGCCAACGTCCTGACTTTC. This chain joins TRBV25-1 and TRBJ2-6; TRBD1 matches 7 bases. V lost 2 bases to trimming and J lost 2 bases; unmatched junction nucleotides: 6. The CDR3 length is 17 residues. CDR1 is MGHDK and CDR2 is SYGVNS in the germline V gene.

The chain links TRBV4-1 to TRBJ2-6, with D possibly being TRBD1 (6 bases). Trimming took off 1 base at V and 4 bases at J, with 17 bases between the two ends. Germline lookup yields CDR1 MGHRA and CDR2 YSYEKL. The CDR3 extends over 18 amino acids. DNA for the CDR3: TGCGCCAGCAGCCAAGGTCGCAGGGGATGGTCCGGGGCCAACGTCCTGACTTTC. Its translation is CASSQGRRGWSGANVLTF.

This sequence joins TRBV6-1 and TRBJ2-7, with D possibly matching TRBD1 (5 bases). The CDR3 runs 13 residues. Trimming removed 5 bases at V and 2 bases at J, with 10 bases between. Germline CDR1 and CDR2: MNHNS and SASEGT. CDR3 in amino acids: CASSWTPTYEQYF. The CDR3 nucleotides are TGTGCCAGCAGTTGGACACCCACCTACGAGCAGTACTTC.

This clone was counted a single time. The chain carries TRBV7-6 and TRBJ2-5, with TRBD2 matching 9 bases. Matching the DNA end better, TRBJ2-7 makes the J call doubtful. Germline CDR1 is SGHVS and CDR2 is FNYEAQ. This CDR3 is built from 16 residues. The CDR3 protein is CASSLLPSGNAYEQYF. Here the CDR3 DNA reads TGTGCCAGCAGCTTATTACCTAGCGGGAATGCCTACGAGCAGTACTTC.